Below, one TCR beta chain is given with its context. Assignments of participants to cohorts depended upon their own reported clinical history. Germline V gene data show CDR1 as ENHRY and CDR2 as SYGVKD. Trimming pared 4 bases from V and 8 bases from J, leaving 17 bases between. This CDR3 is 14 amino acids long. The sample belongs to a study of blood T cell repertoires in COVID-19. Here immunoSEQ multiplex PCR was the method, and the copy in TCRdb shows in-frame clones only, minus some. The sample includes 150,000 or so clones, over 75% of them seen just once. V usage is TRBV10-3 and J usage is TRBJ1-1; D might be TRBD1 (6 bases). This TCR derives from a woman aged 45-65 years who had recovered from COVID-19. Sequenced input: PBMCs or T cells enriched from blood (not recorded which). The CDR3 bases are TGTGCCATCAGTGGACAGGACCCTCTGGTCGAAGCTTTCTTT. Its protein product is CAISGQDPLVEAFF.